The 9 T cell receptor beta chains below come from one sample, sequenced in a study of shared clonotypes between healthy human individuals. The protocol was immunoSEQ multiplex PCR, while the TCRdb copy is restricted to in-frame clones and leaves out a portion. The table shows over a million clones, with more than 95% occurring only once. Sequencing used naive CD4+ T cells sorted from blood. Subset noted: CD45RA+ positively selected. These TCRs come from a young man in good health.

Regarding this clone: Mismatch with germline at one junction end may stem from a read error. CDR3 coding DNA: TGTGCCAGCAGGGAAGGCGGATTGAATCAGCCCCAGCATTTT. Its translation is CASREGGLNQPQHF. The chain employs TRBV2 and TRBJ1-5; D ambiguous. Germline CDR1 SNHLY, CDR2 FYNNEI. This CDR3 is built from 14 residues.

The V and J genes are TRBV5-4 and TRBJ2-7, with 8 bases identical to TRBD1. Germline assignment: CDR1 SGHNT and CDR2 YYREEE (reference sequence). V lost 4 bases and J lost 2; bases outside the gene matches: 5. The length of the CDR3 is 14 residues. CDR3 amino acids: CASSRGQEPYEQYF. DNA for the CDR3: TGTGCCAGCAGCCGGGGACAGGAACCCTACGAGCAGTACTTC.

To note about this clone: This specimen includes other DNA sequences encoding the same CDR3. The rearrangement uses TRBV18 and TRBJ1-5; D is possibly TRBD1 (5 bases). The V gene's germline CDR1 is KGHSH and CDR2 LQKENI. The CDR3 spans 13 residues. Trimming stripped 3 bases from V and 4 bases from J, with 7 bases between. CDR3: CASSPGGNQPQHF. DNA of the CDR3: TGTGCCAGCTCACCTGGGGGGAATCAGCCCCAGCATTTT.

The gene calls are TRBV2 and TRBJ1-3, with unresolved D. CDR1 SNHLY and CDR2 FYNNEI come from the germline V gene. This CDR3 spans 15 amino acids. V dropped 3 bases and J dropped 0 bases, with 9 bases sitting between them. CDR3 bases: TGTGCCAGCAGTGATGGGAGGACCTCTGGAAACACCATATATTTT. It encodes CASSDGRTSGNTIYF.

This sequence joins TRBV5-6 and TRBJ2-7; no clear D gene. Deletions cut 1 base from V and 1 base from J, with 6 bases between. CDR3 length equals 13 residues. CDR1 SGHDT and CDR2 YYEEEE come from the germline V gene. The DNA of the CDR3 is TGTGCCAGCAGCTTGACGGCGTCCTACGAGCAGTACTTC. Amino acids: CASSLTASYEQYF. The full variable domain, with the rest looked up from reference TRBV5-6 and TRBJ2-7, is DAGVTQSPTHLIKTRGQQVTLRCSPKSGHDTVSWYQQALGQGPQFIFQYYEEEERQRGNFPDRFSGHQFPNYSSELNVNALLLGDSALYLCASSLTASYEQYFGPGTRLTVT.

The chain uses TRBV27 and TRBJ2-7; a possible D gene is TRBD2 (7 bases). CDR1 MNHEY and CDR2 SMNVEV come from the germline V gene (reference sequence). V was trimmed by 7 bases and J by 7 bases, leaving 23 bases between them. The CDR3 extends over 15 amino acids. The CDR3 loop is CASTQRGGGSLEQYF. The CDR3 nucleotides are TGTGCCAGCACACAGAGGGGCGGGGGCTCGCTGGAGCAGTACTTC.

Notes on this clone: This CDR3 is also generated by other DNA sequences in the sample. The chain carries TRBV5-1 and TRBJ2-1; 14 nucleotides line up with TRBD2. This CDR3 contains 16 residues. The germline gives CDR1 SGHRS, CDR2 YFSETQ. The J segment lost 4 bases and the V segment lost 3 bases, leaving 3 bases of the junction unmatched. CDR3 protein: CASSSGLAGVYNEQFF. CDR3 DNA sequence: TGCGCCAGCAGCTCGGGACTAGCGGGAGTTTACAATGAGCAGTTCTTC.

The chain carries TRBV2 and TRBJ1-5, with a tentative D call TRBD1 (5 bases). The germline gives CDR1 SNHLY, CDR2 FYNNEI. CDR3 length: 14 residues. Trimming removed 5 bases from V and 8 bases from J, with 16 bases in between. The CDR3 nucleotides are TGTGCCAGCAGTTTAAGGTTCGGGGGTAAGCCCCAGCATTTT. Its protein is CASSLRFGGKPQHF.

This chain uses TRBV6-5 with TRBJ1-2, with 10 nucleotides matching TRBD1. Trimming at V came to 2 bases and at J to 6 bases, leaving 3 bases not matched to a gene. The length of the CDR3 is 14 residues. Germline loops: CDR1 MNHEY, CDR2 SVGAGI. The CDR3 is CASSYLTGGDGYTF. The CDR3, as DNA: TGTGCCAGCAGTTACCTGACAGGGGGCGATGGCTACACCTTC.